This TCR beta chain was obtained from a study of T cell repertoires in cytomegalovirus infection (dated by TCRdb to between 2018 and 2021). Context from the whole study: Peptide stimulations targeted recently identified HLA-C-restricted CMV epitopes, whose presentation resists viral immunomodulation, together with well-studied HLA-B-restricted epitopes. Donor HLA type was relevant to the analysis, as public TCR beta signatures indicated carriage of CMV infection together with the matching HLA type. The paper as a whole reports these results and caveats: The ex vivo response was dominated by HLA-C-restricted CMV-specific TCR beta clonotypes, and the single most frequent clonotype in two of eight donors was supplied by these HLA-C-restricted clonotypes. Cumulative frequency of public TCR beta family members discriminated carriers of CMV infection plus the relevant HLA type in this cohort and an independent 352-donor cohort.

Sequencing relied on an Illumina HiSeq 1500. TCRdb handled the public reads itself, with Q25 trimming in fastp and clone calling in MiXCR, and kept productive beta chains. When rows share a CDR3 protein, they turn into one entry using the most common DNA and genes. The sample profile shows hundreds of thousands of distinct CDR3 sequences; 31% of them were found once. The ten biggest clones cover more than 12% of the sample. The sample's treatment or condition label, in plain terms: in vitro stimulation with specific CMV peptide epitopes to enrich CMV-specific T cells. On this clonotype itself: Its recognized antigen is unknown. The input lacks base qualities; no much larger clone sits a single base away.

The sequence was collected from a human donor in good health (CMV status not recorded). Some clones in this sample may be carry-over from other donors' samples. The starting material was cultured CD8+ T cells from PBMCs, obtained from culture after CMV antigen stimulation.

The CDR3: CASSSGTADNEQFF. The base sequence is TGTGCCAGCAGTTCCGGGACAGCCGACAATGAGCAGTTCTTC. The chain employs TRBV6-2 or TRBV6-3 and TRBJ2-1; TRBD1 lines up with 7 middle nucleotides. Counted from cysteine to phenylalanine, this CDR3 has 14 amino acids. The entry retains the CDR3 DNA only, 42 bases that are in frame from base 1. From a lookup of the germline V gene, CDR1 and CDR2 are MNHEY and SVGEGT. Trimming accounts for 4 bases at V and 5 bases at J, while the number of junction bases matched to no gene is 5.